The rows below give T cell receptor beta chains drawn from one sample of a study of blood T cell repertoires in COVID-19. The method was immunoSEQ multiplex PCR; TCRdb's version includes in-frame clones alone and lacks a portion of them. The sample lists around 250,000 clones; 84% were seen once. The specimen sequenced was PBMCs or T cells enriched from blood (not recorded which). The source of these receptors is a young man with acute COVID-19. Each CDR3 is given with its conserved first and last residue. The D gene is left open where the match is weak. Clone size, where shown, is once, few, many, or a class for clones that have expanded.

size | J | V | D | DNA | CDR3
few | TRBJ1-2 | TRBV24-1 | - | TGTGCCACCAGTGGCGATGAAAGGGGCTATGGCTACACCTTC | CATSGDERGYGYTF
- | TRBJ1-1 | TRBV6-2/TRBV6-3 | - | TGTGCCAGCAGTTACTCGACTGTGAACACTGAAGCTTTCTTT | CASSYSTVNTEAFF
- | TRBJ2-1 | TRBV9 | TRBD1 | TGTGCCAGCAGCGTGAACAGGGGCCGCCCCGAATCCCGTAACAATGAGCAGTTCTTC | CASSVNRGRPESRNNEQFF
- | TRBJ2-3 | TRBV5-1 | - | TGTGCCAGCAGATTCGACAGGACAGATACGCAGTATTTT | CASRFDRTDTQYF
- | TRBJ1-2 | TRBV6-5 | - | TGTGCCAGCAGTTACCGACAGTACCCTAACTATGGCTACACCTTC | CASSYRQYPNYGYTF
- | TRBJ2-5 | TRBV7-2 | - | TGTGCCAGCAGCCCGACAGGAGCCCAAGAGACCCAGTACTTC | CASSPTGAQETQYF
few | TRBJ1-5 | TRBV7-9 | - | TGTGCCAGCAGCTTGACAGATAGCAATCAGCCCCAGCATTTT | CASSLTDSNQPQHF
- | TRBJ1-5 | TRBV28 | - | TGTGCCAGCAGTTTCCGCGGGGACAATCAGCCCCAGCATTTT | CASSFRGDNQPQHF
few | TRBJ2-2 | TRBV29-1 | TRBD2 | TGCAGCGTTGGGAGCGGGATGAACACCGGGGAGCTGTTTTTT | CSVGSGMNTGELFF
- | TRBJ2-1 | TRBV25-1 | - | TGTGCCAGCAGTGAATCTTCAGGGGAAGCCTACAATGAGCAGTTCTTC | CASSESSGEAYNEQFF
- | TRBJ1-6 | TRBV5-6 | - | TGTGCCACCACCCGAAGAGGGTCCAGCTCACCCCTCCACTTT | CATTRRGSSSPLHF
- | TRBJ2-2 | TRBV18 | - | TGTGCCAGCTCACCGGGACTGTCCGGGGAGCTGTTTTTT | CASSPGLSGELFF
- | TRBJ2-1 | TRBV24-1 | TRBD1 | TGTGCCACCAGTGCGTCGGGACAGCAAAACAATGAGCAGTTCTTC | CATSASGQQNNEQFF
- | TRBJ2-2 | TRBV5-1 | - | TGCGCCTGTAGAGGAGTAACCGGGGAGCTGTTTTTT | CACRGVTGELFF
once | TRBJ1-2 | TRBV5-1 | TRBD1 | TGCGCCAGCAGCTTGGGAGGAAACAGGGGGGTGTCTGGCTACACCTTC | CASSLGGNRGVSGYTF
- | TRBJ2-5 | TRBV5-5 | - | TGTGCCAGCAGCCCGATCCTGGAGGGGCGGCGAGAGACCCAGTACTTC | CASSPILEGRRETQYF
- | TRBJ1-1 | TRBV10-3 | - | TGTGCCATCAGTGAGTCGGGGCGGAACACTGAAGCTTTCTTT | CAISESGRNTEAFF
- | TRBJ1-1 | TRBV7-2 | TRBD1 | TGTGCCAGCAGCAAGCCGGGGACAGATGGGGCTTTCTTT | CASSKPGTDGAFF
- | TRBJ2-1 | TRBV5-1 | TRBD1 | TGCGCCAGCAGCCCGGACAGGGGGCTGGCCTACAATGAGCAGTTCTTC | CASSPDRGLAYNEQFF
- | TRBJ2-5 | TRBV5-6 | - | TGTGCCAGCAGCAACGATCCGGGACTTCCCCCAGAGACCCAGTACTTC | CASSNDPGLPPETQYF
- | TRBJ1-6 | TRBV7-2 | TRBD1 | TGTGCCAGCAGCCCTCCGGGACAGGGGATTTCACCCCTCCACTTT | CASSPPGQGISPLHF
- | TRBJ1-2 | TRBV6-6 | - | TGTGCCAGCAGCCCCAGGAAGAAACTGACAGAAGTGGGGGGTAGGATATATGGCTACACCTTC | CASSPRKKLTEVGGRIYGYTF
- | TRBJ1-1 | TRBV5-1 | TRBD1 | TGTGCCAGCAGCGTGACCGGGACAGGGAACACTGAAGCTTTCTTT | CASSVTGTGNTEAFF
- | TRBJ1-4 | TRBV12-3/TRBV12-4 | TRBD1 | TGTGCCAGCAGTTTCCGGACAGGGGAAAAACTGTTTTTT | CASSFRTGEKLFF
few | TRBJ1-1 | TRBV10-3 | - | TGTGCCATCAGTGAAGGGAGCTCAGGGAACACTGAAGCTTTCTTT | CAISEGSSGNTEAFF
- | TRBJ2-3 | TRBV5-1 | TRBD1 | TGTGCCAGCACCGAAACACCGGGACAGGGCGGAGATACGCAGTATTTT | CASTETPGQGGDTQYF
few | TRBJ2-2 | TRBV6-5 | TRBD1 | TGTGCCAGCAGCAGACAGGGGGCGACGAGGGAGCTGTTTTTT | CASSRQGATRELFF
- | TRBJ1-5 | TRBV19 | TRBD1 | TGTGCCAGCGGACAGGTAAATAGCAATCAGCCCCAGCATTTT | CASGQVNSNQPQHF
- | TRBJ2-5 | TRBV14 | TRBD1 | TGTGCCAGCAGCCAAGGAGACAGGGTTCTGGAGACCCAGTACTTC | CASSQGDRVLETQYF
- | TRBJ2-1 | TRBV7-2 | - | TGTGCCAGCAGCCCCCAACTAGTTTCCTACAATGAGCAGTTCTTC | CASSPQLVSYNEQFF
- | TRBJ1-6 | TRBV7-9 | TRBD1 | TGTGCCAGCAGCTTGACAGGGGGCTATAATTCACCCCTCCACTTT | CASSLTGGYNSPLHF
- | TRBJ1-6 | TRBV7-2 | TRBD1 | TGTGCCAGCAGAGCCCGAACCGGGACAGGGGATTCACCCCTCCACTTT | CASRARTGTGDSPLHF
- | TRBJ1-6 | TRBV9 | TRBD1 | TGTGCCAGCAGCGCCAACTCGGGACAGGCTAATTCACCCCTCCACTTT | CASSANSGQANSPLHF
once | TRBJ2-3 | TRBV5-1 | TRBD2 | TGCGCCAGCAGCTTGGCGGGCGGGGGGGATGGTCGTACGCAGTATTTT | CASSLAGGGDGRTQYF
- | TRBJ1-5 | TRBV27 | TRBD1 | TGTGCCAGCAGTCCGATAAAGGGGGCCAGTGGGATTAGCAATCAGCCCCAGCATTTT | CASSPIKGASGISNQPQHF
- | TRBJ2-5 | TRBV7-8 | - | TGTGCCAGCAGCTTAGTGTTGCGAGAGACCCAGTACTTC | CASSLVLRETQYF
- | TRBJ1-2 | TRBV12-3/TRBV12-4 | TRBD1 | TGTGCCAGCAGACGGACAGGAAACTATGGCTACACCTTC | CASRRTGNYGYTF
- | TRBJ1-6 | TRBV5-6 | - | TGTGCCAGCAGCTTGTGGCAGGAGGGGCGTTCTCCCCTCCACTTT | CASSLWQEGRSPLHF
- | TRBJ1-1 | TRBV11-2 | TRBD1 | TGTGCCAGCAGCCGACAGGGAACACGACGGGACACTGAAGCTTTCTTT | CASSRQGTRRDTEAFF
- | TRBJ2-1 | TRBV29-1 | TRBD1 | TGCAGCGTAGACAGGGTGGGCTACAATGAGCAGTTCTTC | CSVDRVGYNEQFF
- | TRBJ2-1 | TRBV5-1 | TRBD1 | TGCGCCAGCAGCTTGGCAGGGGGCACGGGAAATGAGCAGTTCTTC | CASSLAGGTGNEQFF
- | TRBJ1-2 | TRBV29-1 | - | TGCAGCGTTGAAGATGGGGGCGGTCACTATGGCTACACCTTC | CSVEDGGGHYGYTF
- | TRBJ1-1 | TRBV29-1 | - | TGCAGCGGCCGGGACACCCTTGAAGCTTTCTTT | CSGRDTLEAFF
few | TRBJ2-5 | TRBV6-5 | - | TGTGCCAGCAGTAGGGGTATCCAAGAGACCCAGTACTTC | CASSRGIQETQYF
- | TRBJ2-2 | TRBV11-2 | - | TGTGCCAGCAGCTTCCCAACTCGGACAGCGGTGAACACCGGGGAGCTGTTTTTT | CASSFPTRTAVNTGELFF
few | TRBJ2-4 | TRBV27 | - | TGTGCCAGCAGTAGAAACACAGTAGCCAAAAACATTCAGTACTTC | CASSRNTVAKNIQYF
once | TRBJ2-3 | TRBV11-2 | TRBD1 | TGTGCCAGCAGCCGGACAGGGATCACAGATACGCAGTATTTT | CASSRTGITDTQYF
- | TRBJ1-2 | TRBV6-1 | - | TGTGCCAGCAGTGAAGGCCGGACAGCGACGAACTATGGCTACACCTTC | CASSEGRTATNYGYTF
once | TRBJ1-5 | TRBV6-2/TRBV6-3 | - | TGTGCCAGCAGTTACTCTGTCCCCAGCAGGGGAAGACAGCCCCAGCATTTT | CASSYSVPSRGRQPQHF
- | TRBJ2-5 | TRBV3-1/TRBV3-2 | TRBD1 | TGTGCCAGCAGCCAAAACAGGGGGGAAGAGACCCAGTACTTC | CASSQNRGEETQYF
- | TRBJ1-2 | TRBV6-1 | TRBD1 | TGTGCCAGCAGTGAAGCAACCGGGACAGGTTTTTATGGCTACACCTTC | CASSEATGTGFYGYTF
- | TRBJ1-5 | TRBV7-8 | - | TGTGCCAGCAGCGCCCATCAGGGTCCTAGTCAGCCCCAGCATTTT | CASSAHQGPSQPQHF